The present entry profiles one T cell receptor beta chain with its context. Its antigen is unidentified. From germline, CDR1 is MNHEY and CDR2 SMNVEV (reference sequence). V was clipped by 6 bases and J by 5 bases; unmatched bases: 8. The CDR3 runs to 14 residues. No infections or other immune events were documented during collection. This sample stems from a study of identifying expanded T cells in peripheral blood. Study results and limitations: Variance in clone template counts between approximately two-week samples significantly increased with total template count across all healthy donors. Technical replicates showed about 1.2 changed clones; two weeks roughly 16; four weeks 19.

Some clones are missing from TCRdb's copy, which holds only in-frame ones; the method was immunoSEQ multiplex PCR. The sample yields about 78,000 clones, 88% seen once. This clonotype was obtained from a person between 18 and 75 years old in good health. Sequencing used blood. This chain links TRBV27 with TRBJ2-5; 8 bases agree with TRBD1. CDR3 residues: CASSLKTGAETQYF. CDR3 coding DNA: TGTGCCAGCAGCCTTAAGACAGGGGCGGAGACCCAGTACTTC.